This T cell receptor (beta chain) was recorded in a study of T cell clonotyping in hematopoietic cell transplantation. Study-wide results and caveats: After transplant, recipient diversity fell while pathologically expanded clonotypes grew through day 180. CD4 and CD8 repertoire contributions could not be separated without sorting.

As concerns this clone: The antigen remains unidentified.

The germline V gene has CDR1 SGHRS and CDR2 YFSETQ. Losses at the gene ends were 7 bases for V and 1 base for J; bases not matched to a gene: 9. CDR3 length: 17 residues. Only in-frame clones appear in the TCRdb table, and some are missing; sequencing was by immunoSEQ multiplex PCR. The table has around 16,000 clones, roughly 90% seen once. The chain couples TRBV5-1 to TRBJ2-1; 12 bases align to TRBD2. The sequenced material came from peripheral blood mononuclear cells. This TCR derives from a man aged 50-59 years in good health. Some clones in this sample may be carry-over from other donors' samples. The CDR3 here is CASSTSGGSTSYNEQFF. In DNA form, the CDR3 reads TGCGCCAGCTCTACTAGCGGGGGGTCAACATCCTACAATGAGCAGTTCTTC.